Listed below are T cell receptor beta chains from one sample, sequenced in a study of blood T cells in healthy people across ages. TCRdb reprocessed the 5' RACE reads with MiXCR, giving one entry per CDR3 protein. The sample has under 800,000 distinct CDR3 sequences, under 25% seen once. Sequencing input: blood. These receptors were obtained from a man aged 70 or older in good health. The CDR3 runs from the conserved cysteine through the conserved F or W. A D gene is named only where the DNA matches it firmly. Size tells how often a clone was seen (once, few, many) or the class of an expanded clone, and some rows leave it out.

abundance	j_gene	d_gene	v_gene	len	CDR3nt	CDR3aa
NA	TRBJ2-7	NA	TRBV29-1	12	TGCAGCGTTGAAGACTGGGGGTACGAGCAGTACTTC	CSVEDWGYEQYF
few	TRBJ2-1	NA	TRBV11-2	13	TGTGCCAGCAGCACCGGACCAAACAATGAGCAGTTCTTC	CASSTGPNNEQFF
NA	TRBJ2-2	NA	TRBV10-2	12	TGCGCCAGCACCTCAGGGACCGGGGAGCTGTTTTTT	CASTSGTGELFF
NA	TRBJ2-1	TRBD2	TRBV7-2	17	TGTGCCAGCAGCTTATGGTCTAGCGGGAGTTCCTACAATGAGCAGTTCTTC	CASSLWSSGSSYNEQFF
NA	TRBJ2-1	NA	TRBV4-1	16	TGCGCCAGCAGCCAAGATAGGGGAGCCACCTACAATGAGCAGTTCTTC	CASSQDRGATYNEQFF
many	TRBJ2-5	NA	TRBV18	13	TGTGCCAGCTCAGGGAAACTGAAAGAGACCCAGTACTTC	CASSGKLKETQYF
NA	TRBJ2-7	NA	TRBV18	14	TGTGCCAGCTCACAGGAAGTCAGGGACTACGAGCAGTACTTC	CASSQEVRDYEQYF
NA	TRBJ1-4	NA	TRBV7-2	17	TGTGCCAGCAGCTTAGCAGGGGGATGGGAGATCGGAGAAAAACTGTTTTTT	CASSLAGGWEIGEKLFF
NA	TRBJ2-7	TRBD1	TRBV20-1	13	TGCAGTGCTGGAGACAGGGGGAGGTACGAGCAGTACTTC	CSAGDRGRYEQYF
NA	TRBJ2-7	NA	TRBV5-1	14	TGCGCCAGTAGCCGGGACATAGGAGCCTACGAGCAGTACTTC	CASSRDIGAYEQYF
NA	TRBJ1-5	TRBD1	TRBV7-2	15	TGTGCCAGCAGCTTTGAGGGGGCCGACAATCAGCCCCAGCATTTT	CASSFEGADNQPQHF
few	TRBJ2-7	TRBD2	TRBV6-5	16	TGTGCCAGCAGTTACTCTATAAGCGGGGACTCCTACGAGCAGTACTTC	CASSYSISGDSYEQYF
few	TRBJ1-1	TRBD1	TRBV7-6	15	TGTGCCAGCAGCACCCGACAGGGCTTGAACACTGAAGCTTTCTTT	CASSTRQGLNTEAFF
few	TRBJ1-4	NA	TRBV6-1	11	TGTGCCAGCACCCAGGGGAATCAACTGTTTTTT	CASTQGNQLFF
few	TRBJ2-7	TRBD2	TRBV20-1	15	TGCAGTGCTAACGAACCGGGACTAGCCCCCTACGAGCAGTACTTC	CSANEPGLAPYEQYF
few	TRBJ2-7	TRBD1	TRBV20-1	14	TGCAGTGCCCCAGGGAGCTCAGGGGGCTACGAGCAGTACTTC	CSAPGSSGGYEQYF
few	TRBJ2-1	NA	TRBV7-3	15	TGTGCCAGCAGTTTATCCGGAGAGATCTACAATGAGCAGTTCTTC	CASSLSGEIYNEQFF
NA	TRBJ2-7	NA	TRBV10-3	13	TGTGCCATCGCGGCCTTGAGCTCCTACGAGCAGTACTTC	CAIAALSSYEQYF
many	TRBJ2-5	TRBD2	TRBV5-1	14	TGCGCCAGCAGCTTGGAGCGGGAGGGCCTATTGTCGTTCTTC	CASSLEREGLLSFF
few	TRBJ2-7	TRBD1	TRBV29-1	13	TGCAGCGTTGGGACAGGGGGATCCTACGAGCAGTACTTC	CSVGTGGSYEQYF
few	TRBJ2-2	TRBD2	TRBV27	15	TGTGCCAGCAGTTCCGGACTAGCTGCTACCGGGGAGCTGTTTTTT	CASSSGLAATGELFF
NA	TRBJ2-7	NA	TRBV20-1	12	TGCAGTGCTAGATCCCGGCCCTACGAGCAGTACTTC	CSARSRPYEQYF
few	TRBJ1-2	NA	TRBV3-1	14	TGTGCCAGCAGCCTAACTTCGGACGGGGGTGGCTACACCTTC	CASSLTSDGGGYTF
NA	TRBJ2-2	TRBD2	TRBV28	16	TGTGCCAGCAGTACTTTGACTAGCGGGGTCCCCGGGGAGCTGTTTTTT	CASSTLTSGVPGELFF
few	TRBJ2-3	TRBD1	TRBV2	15	TGTGCCAGCAGTGAACTGCAGGGGGCCACAGATACGCAGTATTTT	CASSELQGATDTQYF
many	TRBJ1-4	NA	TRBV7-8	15	TGTGCCAGCAGCTTGTCGTCAGCCCCAAATGAAAAGCTGTTTTTT	CASSLSSAPNEKLFF
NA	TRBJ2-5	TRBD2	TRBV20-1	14	TGCAGTGAGGCTAGCGGGATAGGGGGAGAGACCCAGTACTTC	CSEASGIGGETQYF
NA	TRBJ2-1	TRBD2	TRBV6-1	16	TGTGCCAGCATTCCCCATCGGACTAGCGGGAACAATGAGCAGTTCTTC	CASIPHRTSGNNEQFF
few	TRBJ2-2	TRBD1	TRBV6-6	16	TGTGCCAGCAGTTACCCAGGGGGCACGGGCACCGGGGAGCTGTTTTTT	CASSYPGGTGTGELFF
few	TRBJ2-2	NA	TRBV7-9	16	TGTGCCAGCAGCTCCGGCAGGAGCGCCAGAACCGGGGAGCTGTTTTTT	CASSSGRSARTGELFF
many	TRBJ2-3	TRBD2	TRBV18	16	TGTGCCAGCTCACCGTTTAGCGGGATGAGCACAGATACGCAGTATTTT	CASSPFSGMSTDTQYF
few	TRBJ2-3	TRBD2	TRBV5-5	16	TGTGCCAGCAGCTTAGGGAGCGGGATTGGTACAGATACGCAGTATTTT	CASSLGSGIGTDTQYF
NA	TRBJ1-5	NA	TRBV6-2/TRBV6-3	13	TGTGCCAGCAGTTACTCAGGGTCCCGGGCCCAGCATTTT	CASSYSGSRAQHF
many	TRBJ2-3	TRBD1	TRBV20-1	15	TGCAGTGCTAGCGTGCCGGGACAGGGAGGGGATACGCAGTATTTT	CSASVPGQGGDTQYF